The entry below describes one T cell receptor beta chain. Its specificity is not known. This specimen comes from a study of STAT5B mutations in CD4+ large granular lymphocyte leukemia. Study-level points and caveats: 8/27 top patient clones versus 2/35 control clones were TRBV06-family. No patients shared main leukemic clonotypes, though about 25% appeared at low frequency elsewhere. Patient CD4-sorted repertoires stayed more clonal than healthy ones after leukemic-clone removal.

The table came from immunoSEQ multiplex PCR; TCRdb's copy has only in-frame clones and leaves some out. The sample includes tens of thousands of clones, just under 75% of them seen just once. V dropped 5 bases and J dropped 3; count of bases not matched to a gene: 3. The germline gives CDR1 SGHTA, CDR2 FQGNSA. The CDR3 covers 15 residues. V and J are TRBV7-2 and TRBJ2-3; TRBD1 matches at 12 bases. This receptor was taken from a human donor in good health. Sequenced input: CD4+ T cells from blood buffy coats. CDR3 coding DNA: TGTGCCAGCAGCCCGGGACAGGGGGCAACAGATACGCAGTATTTT. It codes for CASSPGQGATDTQYF. Drawing the rest from reference TRBV7-2 and TRBJ2-3, the complete variable domain is GAGVSQSPSNKVTEKGKDVELRCDPISGHTALYWYRQSLGQGLEFLIYFQGNSAPDKSGLPSDRFSAERTGGSVSTLTIQRTQQEDSAVYLCASSPGQGATDTQYFGPGTRLTVL.